Each of the 11 T cell receptor beta chains below was sequenced from the same sample in a study of cytomegalovirus exposure and HLA in healthy donors. PCR was performed using 60 Vbeta and 13 Jbeta primers. The protocol was immunoSEQ multiplex PCR, while the TCRdb copy is restricted to in-frame clones and leaves out a portion. The sample data list 150,000 to 200,000 clones. The sample was PBMCs. These receptors were collected from a man aged 30 to 39 in good health and CMV-seronegative.

The rearrangement links TRBV28 to TRBJ2-7, with 8 bases fitting TRBD2. The CDR3 loop spans 15 amino acids. The germline V gene encodes CDR1 MDHEN and CDR2 SYDVKM. Germline trimming cut 5 bases from V and 1 base from J; bases unmatched to any gene: 7. The CDR3 sequence: CASSPRGLVSYEQYF. CDR3 DNA sequence: TGTGCCAGCAGTCCCCGGGGACTAGTTTCCTACGAGCAGTACTTC.

V is TRBV4-3 and J is TRBJ2-7, with D tentatively TRBD2 (5 bases). CDR3 size: 13 residues. The germline V gene encodes CDR1 LGHNA and CDR2 YSLEER. V lost 5 bases and J lost 4, with 12 bases in between. The DNA of the CDR3 is TGCGCCAGCAGCGTTCTGGCGGGTTACGAGCAGTACTTC. Translation gives CASSVLAGYEQYF.

The J gene is TRBJ2-5, the V gene TRBV18, with 7 bases matching TRBD1. Germline assignment: CDR1 KGHSH and CDR2 LQKENI. The CDR3 consists of 16 residues. Trimming took 2 bases from V and 3 from J; bases not matched to a gene: 9. CDR3 loop: CASSPRLGTVEETQYF. CDR3 nucleotides: TGTGCCAGCTCACCAAGGCTCGGGACAGTAGAAGAGACCCAGTACTTC. The whole variable domain, filled in from reference TRBV18 and TRBJ2-5, reads NAGVMQNPRHLVRRRGQEARLRCSPMKGHSHVYWYRQLPEEGLKFMVYLQKENIIDESGMPKERFSAEFPKEGPSILRIQQVVRGDSAAYFCASSPRLGTVEETQYFGPGTRLLVL.

The chain carries TRBV7-9 and TRBJ1-5, with a tentative D call TRBD1 (6 bases). CDR1 is SEHNR, CDR2 FQNEAQ, per germline (reference sequence). This CDR3 region has 14 residues. Trimming removed 5 bases from V and 0 bases from J, with 8 bases in between. CDR3 sequence: CASSTGNSNQPQHF. The CDR3 region has the DNA TGTGCCAGCAGCACAGGGAATAGCAATCAGCCCCAGCATTTT.

The genes are TRBV7-7 and TRBJ2-2; D unclear. CDR1 SSHAT and CDR2 FNYEAQ come from the germline V gene (reference sequence). V was pared by 5 bases and J by 4 bases, with 14 bases between. The CDR3 runs to 15 residues. The CDR3 DNA sequence: TGTGCCAGCAGCCCCCGGGTCCGGTCCACCGGGGAGCTGTTTTTT. Translation gives CASSPRVRSTGELFF. Supplemented by reference TRBV7-7 and TRBJ2-2, the full variable domain reads GAGVSQSPRYKVTKRGQDVTLRCDPISSHATLYWYQQALGQGPEFLTYFNYEAQPDKSGLPSDRFSAERPEGSISTLTIQRTEQRDSAMYRCASSPRVRSTGELFFGEGSRLTVL.

The CDR3 nucleotides are TGCGCCACCCGACCCGGGGCAGGGGGCTTCTTATCTACAAATGAGCAGTTCTTC. This codes for CATRPGAGGFLSTNEQFF. The chain recombines TRBV5-1 with TRBJ2-1; 8 bases line up with TRBD1. Trimming removed 9 bases from V and 7 bases from J; junction bases left unmatched: 24. This CDR3 comprises 18 residues. Per germline, CDR1 SGHRS and CDR2 YFSETQ.

The chain employs TRBV19 and TRBJ2-7, with 8 bases fitting TRBD2. This CDR3 has 15 amino acids. With V trimmed by 7 bases and J by 6 bases, 14 bases remained unmatched. The germline CDR1 and CDR2 sequences are LNHDA and SQIVND (reference sequence). CDR3 in DNA: TGTGCCAGTACCCCGACCACCGGGACTAGTAGCGAGCAGTACTTC. This encodes CASTPTTGTSSEQYF.

The chain is built from TRBV7-6 and TRBJ1-1, with TRBD1 matching 10 bases. V dropped 3 bases and J dropped 5; count of bases not matched to a gene: 3. Germline V CDR1 and CDR2: SGHVS, FNYEAQ. CDR3 length equals 14 residues. The CDR3, as DNA: TGTGCCAGCAGCTTGGACAGGGGGGGTACTGAAGCTTTCTTT. Protein: CASSLDRGGTEAFF.

The gene calls are TRBV11-2 and TRBJ2-7; TRBD1 might be the D (6 bases). The CDR3 is 15 amino acids. Germline assignment: CDR1 SGHAT and CDR2 FQNNGV. The ends were cut back, 4 bases at V and 7 bases at J, with 20 bases in the middle. As DNA, the CDR3 is TGTGCCAGCAGCTCAAGATCGGACAGTTTGGGAGAGCAGTACTTC. It yields the protein CASSSRSDSLGEQYF.

V gene TRBV4-3 combines with J gene TRBJ1-4; D gene uncertain. The germline V and J ends were trimmed by 1 base and 5 bases, with 11 bases remaining between them. CDR1 is LGHNA, CDR2 YSLEER, per germline. The CDR3 is 15 residues long. CDR3 sequence (DNA): TGCGCCAGCAGCCAAGGGACGGGGAAGAATGAAAAACTGTTTTTT. It specifies CASSQGTGKNEKLFF.

V usage is TRBV27 and J usage is TRBJ1-3; no clear D. Trimming took 3 bases from V and 3 from J, leaving 18 bases between them. The germline CDR1 and CDR2 sequences are MNHEY and SMNVEV (reference sequence). The CDR3 sequence is 17 residues long. In DNA, the CDR3 is TGTGCCAGCAGTTTGGGAGCCCCAGATGCATATGGAAACACCATATATTTT. Translated: CASSLGAPDAYGNTIYF.